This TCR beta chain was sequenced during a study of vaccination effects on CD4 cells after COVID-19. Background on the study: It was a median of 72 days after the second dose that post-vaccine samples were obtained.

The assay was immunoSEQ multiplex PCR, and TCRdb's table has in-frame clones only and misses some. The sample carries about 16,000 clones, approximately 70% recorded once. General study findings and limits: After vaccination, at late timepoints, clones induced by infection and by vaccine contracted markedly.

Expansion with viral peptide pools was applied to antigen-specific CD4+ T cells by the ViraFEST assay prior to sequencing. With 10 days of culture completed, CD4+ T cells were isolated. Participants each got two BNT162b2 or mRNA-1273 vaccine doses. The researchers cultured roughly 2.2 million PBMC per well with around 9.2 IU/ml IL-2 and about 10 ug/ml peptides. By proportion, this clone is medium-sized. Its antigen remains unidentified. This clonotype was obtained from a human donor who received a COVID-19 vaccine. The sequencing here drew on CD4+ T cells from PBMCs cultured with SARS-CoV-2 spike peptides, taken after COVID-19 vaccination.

Here the CDR3 reads CASSYRGDTRNGYTF. The DNA for the CDR3 is TGTGCCAGCAGTTACCGCGGAGACACCCGTAATGGCTACACCTTC. The J gene is TRBJ1-2, the V gene TRBV6-6; no clear D gene. Germline CDR1 is MNHNY and CDR2 is SVGAGI (reference sequence). CDR3 length: 15 amino acids. V was clipped by 2 bases and J by 6 bases, with 16 bases between them.